The TCR beta chain described here comes from a study of cytomegalovirus exposure and HLA in healthy donors. Study results and limitations: For TCR beta chains, V- and J-gene trimming was later linked to a missense DCLRE1C variant. The authors listed 150 to 200 TCR beta chains as cytomegalovirus-associated.

With 1 base clipped from V and 1 base from J, the junction kept 3 bases outside the gene matches. This CDR3 is 15 amino acids long. CDR1 is MNHNS and CDR2 is SASEGT in the germline V gene. PCR employed 60 Vbeta and 13 Jbeta primers. Clones were read by immunoSEQ multiplex PCR, and TCRdb kept only the in-frame ones, dropping some. This table has some 180,000 clones, roughly 85% appearing once. The table lists this clone with a count of one. Its antigen is unknown. This clonotype was sampled from a woman younger than 30 in good health and CMV-seronegative. The J gene is TRBJ2-7, the V gene TRBV6-1, with 8 bases aligning to TRBD2. What was sequenced was PBMCs. The CDR3 DNA reads as TGTGCCAGCAGTGAAGGACTAGCGAGATCCTACGAGCAGTACTTC. Protein product: CASSEGLARSYEQYF.